The table lists the clone carrying this T cell receptor beta chain with many counts. The antigen remains undetermined. Because it lacks the conserved phenylalanine or tryptophan at the end, this CDR3 is likely a read error. Because the CDR3's place on the DNA is in doubt, the DNA is left out and the CDR3 is given as listed by TCRdb. This entry is derived from a study of T-cell reconstitution after alpha-beta-depleted transplantation in children. Whole-study results and caveats: Expanded clones from the graft, numbering several hundred, reportedly supplied alpha-beta T cells about two months after transplant. Surviving recipient T cells and intrathymic progenitors accounted for some patients' high TCRbeta diversity at day 60. Among T cells one year after transplant, newly produced cells accounted for most counts and diversity.

The CDR3 length equals 15 residues, ends included. Germline V lookup: CDR1 MDHEN, CDR2 SYDVKM. TCRbeta library construction was performed incorporating unique molecular identifiers. TCRdb recomputed calls from the PCR reads with MiXCR, one row per CDR3 protein. This sample has about 97,000 distinct CDR3 sequences; less than 6% occur once, and the top ten carry approximately 6.6%. The rearrangement joins TRBV28 to TRBJ2-7; TRBD2 was called by the table and not checked on the DNA. Sequenced material: PBMCs, mostly from graft donor cells, taken 60 days after TCRalphabeta/CD19-depleted stem cell transplant. The origin of this receptor is a female patient aged 2-15 years who had a stem cell transplant for Fanconi anemia, so the T cells may come from the graft donor. The CDR3 sequence: CASSLTGITRTSLDL.